These T cell receptor beta chains were read from a single sample in a study of T cell responses to AZD1222 COVID-19 vaccine. This table comes from immunoSEQ multiplex PCR, and its TCRdb copy is limited to in-frame clones, with some not included. The repertoire holds 150,000 to 200,000 clones, with approximately 90% as singletons. The source was peripheral blood, collected 28 days after the second dose of the MenACWY control vaccine. These receptors came from an adult who received the MenACWY meningococcal vaccine as a control. Each CDR3 is given with its conserved first and last residue. Each record gives: J gene, D gene, clone size, V gene, CDR3 protein, CDR3 DNA. The D gene is left open where the match is weak. The size field is filled for only some rows; it gives once, few, many or a size class.

TRBJ1-5,-,-,TRBV6-5,CASSYLRGMNNQPQHF,TGTGCCAGCAGTTACTTAAGGGGTATGAACAATCAGCCCCAGCATTTT
TRBJ1-2,-,few,TRBV5-1,CASSSNTANYGYTF,TGCGCCAGCAGCTCGAATACAGCTAACTATGGCTACACCTTC
TRBJ1-2,TRBD1,-,TRBV19,CASSGQGKYYGYTF,TGTGCCAGTAGTGGACAGGGAAAGTACTATGGCTACACCTTC
TRBJ1-4,-,once,TRBV7-9,CASSSSPEDRSNEKLFF,TGTGCCAGCAGCTCCTCACCCGAGGACAGATCCAATGAAAAACTGTTTTTT
TRBJ2-5,-,-,TRBV5-1,CASSLAETQYF,TGCGCCAGCAGCTTAGCGGAGACCCAGTACTTC
TRBJ1-1,TRBD1,-,TRBV6-5,CASGWGTGAFF,TGTGCCAGCGGATGGGGGACAGGGGCTTTCTTT
TRBJ1-5,-,-,TRBV2,CASGGAGAGQPQHF,TGTGCCAGCGGGGGGGCAGGGGCAGGACAGCCCCAGCATTTT
TRBJ2-5,-,-,TRBV4-1,CASSQDINARQETQYF,TGCGCCAGCAGCCAAGATATTAATGCCAGGCAAGAGACCCAGTACTTC
TRBJ1-1,TRBD1,-,TRBV11-2,CASSPFGQGLLNTEAFF,TGTGCCAGCAGCCCCTTCGGACAGGGCCTTTTGAACACTGAAGCTTTCTTT
TRBJ1-5,-,-,TRBV15,CATSRDALALEPQHF,TGTGCCACCAGCAGAGATGCCCTGGCACTAGAGCCCCAGCATTTT
TRBJ2-2,-,once,TRBV6-1,CASSENRGGTGELFF,TGTGCCAGCAGTGAAAACAGGGGAGGCACCGGGGAGCTGTTTTTT
TRBJ1-2,-,-,TRBV5-4,CASSLTSYGYTF,TGTGCCAGCAGCTTAACGAGCTATGGCTACACCTTC
TRBJ2-7,-,-,TRBV20-1,CSASASGIGVYEQYF,TGCAGTGCTAGTGCCTCTGGTATAGGGGTCTACGAGCAGTACTTC
TRBJ2-5,TRBD1,few,TRBV5-8,CASSSSDRSGAETQYF,TGTGCCAGCAGCTCCTCGGACAGGAGTGGGGCAGAGACCCAGTACTTC
TRBJ2-7,-,-,TRBV9,CASSAGPPSYEQYF,TGTGCCAGCAGCGCAGGACCCCCGTCCTACGAGCAGTACTTC
TRBJ2-7,-,-,TRBV5-1,CASSLALGDYEQYF,TGCGCCAGCAGCTTGGCCCTCGGCGACTACGAGCAGTACTTC
TRBJ2-7,-,-,TRBV4-1,CASSHPQGYEQYF,TGCGCCAGCAGCCACCCACAGGGCTACGAGCAGTACTTC
TRBJ1-2,-,-,TRBV4-3,CASSQTRELGIYGYTF,TGCGCCAGCAGCCAAACCCGGGAGTTGGGTATCTATGGCTACACCTTC
TRBJ2-5,TRBD1,-,TRBV4-3,CASSRGDRETQYF,TGCGCCAGCAGCCGTGGGGACAGAGAGACCCAGTACTTC
TRBJ2-4,TRBD1,-,TRBV15,CATSRGVGQGAAKNIQYF,TGTGCCACCAGCAGAGGGGTAGGGCAGGGGGCCGCCAAAAACATTCAGTACTTC
TRBJ1-1,-,-,TRBV28,CASRPRHGGTEAFF,TGTGCCAGCAGGCCACGGCACGGGGGCACTGAAGCTTTCTTT
TRBJ2-1,-,-,TRBV15,CATSRGGLINEQFF,TGTGCCACCAGCAGGGGGGGCTTGATAAATGAGCAGTTCTTC
TRBJ1-5,-,-,TRBV28,CASSLRVDSQHF,TGTGCCAGCAGTTTAAGAGTAGATTCCCAGCATTTT
TRBJ2-7,-,-,TRBV4-1,CASSQDQGKTILYF,TGCGCCAGCAGCCAAGATCAGGGAAAAACTATCCTGTACTTC
TRBJ1-2,TRBD1,few,TRBV6-2/TRBV6-3,CASSNRDRNTYGYTF,TGTGCCAGCAGCAACCGGGACAGAAACACCTATGGCTACACCTTC
TRBJ2-4,-,once,TRBV28,CASITNRAAKNIQYF,TGTGCCAGCATCACGAACAGGGCGGCCAAAAACATTCAGTACTTC
TRBJ1-2,TRBD1,-,TRBV5-8,CASSFGSGGVGYTF,TGTGCCAGCAGCTTCGGTTCAGGGGGCGTTGGCTACACCTTC
TRBJ1-4,TRBD1,-,TRBV5-8,CASSLYGQGTTNEKLFF,TGTGCCAGCAGCTTGTACGGACAGGGGACCACTAATGAAAAACTGTTTTTT
TRBJ2-7,-,once,TRBV6-5,CASSPSGTPDEQYF,TGTGCCAGCAGTCCCTCCGGGACCCCCGACGAGCAGTACTTC
TRBJ1-3,TRBD1,few,TRBV19,CASPTQVKRGGQRNTIYF,TGTGCCAGTCCCACCCAGGTTAAAAGAGGGGGCCAGAGAAACACCATATATTTT
TRBJ2-7,-,-,TRBV5-1,CASSFSSYEQYF,TGCGCCAGCAGCTTCAGCTCCTACGAGCAGTACTTC
TRBJ2-2,-,-,TRBV2,CASSQLAGELFF,TGTGCCAGCAGCCAGTTAGCCGGGGAGCTGTTTTTT
TRBJ1-6,-,-,TRBV7-2,CASSLSGTYNSPLHF,TGTGCCAGCAGCTTATCAGGGACCTATAATTCACCCCTCCACTTT
TRBJ2-3,TRBD2,-,TRBV19,CASGSLADFTDTQYF,TGTGCCAGTGGGTCACTAGCGGACTTCACAGATACGCAGTATTTT
TRBJ1-4,-,-,TRBV7-2,CASSLGGGEAEKLFF,TGTGCCAGCAGCTTAGGGGGCGGGGAGGCTGAAAAACTGTTTTTT
TRBJ1-1,TRBD1,-,TRBV29-1,CSVFRGRLRNTEAFF,TGCAGCGTTTTTAGGGGGCGCCTAAGGAACACTGAAGCTTTCTTT
TRBJ1-1,-,-,TRBV28,CASSFRASLRTEAFF,TGTGCCAGCAGTTTCCGGGCCAGCCTTCGGACTGAAGCTTTCTTT
TRBJ1-2,-,-,TRBV28,CASSLDGVEGYTF,TGTGCCAGCAGTTTGGATGGGGTGGAAGGCTACACCTTC
TRBJ2-2,TRBD2,-,TRBV6-1,CASSEGLAGWFGTGELFF,TGTGCCAGCAGTGAAGGACTAGCGGGATGGTTTGGAACCGGGGAGCTGTTTTTT
TRBJ1-2,-,-,TRBV6-1,CASSEMPAAGNYGYTF,TGTGCCAGCAGTGAAATGCCGGCGGCAGGGAACTATGGCTACACCTTC
TRBJ1-2,-,-,TRBV11-2,CASSLDPSSRGYTF,TGTGCCAGCAGCTTAGATCCGTCCTCCCGTGGCTACACCTTC
TRBJ2-1,TRBD2,few,TRBV3-1/TRBV3-2,CASSPRPGLAGALNEQFF,TGTGCCAGCAGCCCACGCCCGGGACTAGCGGGAGCGCTCAATGAGCAGTTCTTC
TRBJ1-5,TRBD1,-,TRBV6-6,CASSPLDRGLLHQPQHF,TGTGCCAGCAGTCCCCTGGACAGGGGGCTTCTTCATCAGCCCCAGCATTTT
TRBJ2-7,-,-,TRBV24-1,CATSDLATGNEQYF,TGTGCCACCAGTGATTTGGCCACAGGGAACGAGCAGTACTTC
TRBJ2-7,TRBD1,-,TRBV5-4,CASSLNRDSYEQYF,TGTGCCAGCAGCTTAAATCGGGACAGCTACGAGCAGTACTTC
TRBJ2-7,-,-,TRBV2,CASTLWRGQYF,TGTGCCAGCACCCTCTGGAGGGGGCAGTACTTC
TRBJ2-7,TRBD2,-,TRBV7-8,CASSLGGSSGNEQYF,TGTGCCAGCAGCTTGGGGGGGTCTAGCGGGAACGAGCAGTACTTC
TRBJ2-1,-,-,TRBV24-1,CATSDLDRTGSYNEQFF,TGTGCCACCAGTGATTTGGATAGGACGGGATCCTACAATGAGCAGTTCTTC